Below, 28 T cell receptor beta chains from the same sample are listed, as sequenced in a study of OX40 agonist ivuxolimab in advanced cancers. Assay: immunoSEQ multiplex PCR; the TCRdb copy retains only in-frame clones and omits some. Seen here are approximately 84,000 clones, about 86% observed once, and the top ten hold just under 2%. The material sequenced was CD4+ or CD8+ T cells sorted from blood, taken in a trial of the OX40 agonist ivuxolimab. The receptors were gathered from an adult with an advanced solid tumor such as melanoma, head and neck, liver or kidney cancer.

The chain couples TRBV7-8 to TRBJ2-2; the D is unclear. This CDR3 contains 15 residues. Trimming removed 6 bases from V and 0 bases from J, with 11 bases in between. Germline V CDR1 and CDR2: SGHVS, FQNEAQ. The CDR3: CASSRQGANTGELFF. The CDR3 DNA reads as TGTGCCAGCAGTCGACAAGGCGCGAACACCGGGGAGCTGTTTTTT.

This chain joins TRBV29-1 and TRBJ1-3, with TRBD1 as a possible D gene (5 bases). CDR1 and CDR2 (germline): SQVTM, ANQGSEA. The CDR3 covers 13 residues. V lost 7 bases, J lost 0 bases, and 10 bases lay in between. The CDR3 DNA sequence: TGCAGCGCATGGGACGGCTCTGGAAACACCATATATTTT. Its translation: CSAWDGSGNTIYF. Looking up the rest from reference TRBV29-1 and TRBJ1-3 gives the full variable domain: SAVISQKPSRDICQRGTSLTIQCQVDSQVTMMFWYRQQPGQSLTLIATANQGSEATYESGFVIDKFPISRPNLTFSTLTVSNMSPEDSSIYLCSAWDGSGNTIYFGEGSWLTVV.

V gene TRBV7-9 combines with J gene TRBJ1-1, with 7 bases aligning to TRBD1. The CDR3 covers 12 residues. CDR1 and CDR2 (germline): SEHNR, FQNEAQ (reference sequence). With V trimmed by 5 bases and J by 11 bases, 8 bases remained unmatched. CDR3 in amino acids: CASSRTGVRAFF. CDR3 in DNA: TGTGCCAGCAGCCGTACAGGGGTACGGGCTTTCTTT. Supplemented by reference TRBV7-9 and TRBJ1-1, the full variable domain reads DTGVSQNPRHKITKRGQNVTFRCDPISEHNRLYWYRQTLGQGPEFLTYFQNEAQLEKSRLLSDRFSAERPKGSFSTLEIQRTEQGDSAMYLCASSRTGVRAFFGQGTRLTVV.

The chain links TRBV9 to TRBJ2-1, with D possibly matching TRBD1 (6 bases). V was shortened by 3 bases and J by 5 bases, with 12 bases between the two germline ends. The CDR3 runs 14 residues. Looked up from germline, CDR1 is SGDLS and CDR2 is YYNGEE. CDR3 nucleotide sequence: TGTGCCAGCAGCGCACAGGGTCGAAACAATGAGCAGTTCTTC. Translated, it gives CASSAQGRNNEQFF. The variable domain in full, with the rest retrieved from reference TRBV9 and TRBJ2-1, is DSGVTQTPKHLITATGQRVTLRCSPRSGDLSVYWYQQSLDQGLQFLIQYYNGEERAKGNILERFSAQQFPDLHSELNLSSLELGDSALYFCASSAQGRNNEQFFGPGTRLTVL.

Of note for this clone: Other DNA sequences in this sample translate to the same CDR3. The J gene is TRBJ1-4, the V gene TRBV7-9, with 7 positions matching TRBD1. After removal of 5 bases from V and 5 bases from J, the junction contained 11 bases not matched to a gene. The CDR3 consists of 16 residues. Germline V gene lookup returns CDR1 SEHNR and CDR2 FQNEAQ (reference sequence). CDR3 protein: CASSLGVQGRNEKLFF. The DNA of the CDR3 is TGTGCCAGCAGCCTAGGGGTACAGGGGAGGAATGAAAAACTGTTTTTT.

This chain connects TRBV19 to TRBJ2-2; 10 bases are a match to TRBD1. Trimming removed 5 bases from V and 6 bases from J; junction bases left unmatched: 9. This CDR3 spans 16 amino acids. Looked up from germline, CDR1 is LNHDA and CDR2 is SQIVND (reference sequence). The CDR3 sequence: CASSFMGQGMSGELFF. Here the CDR3 DNA reads TGTGCCAGTAGTTTCATGGGACAGGGGATGTCCGGGGAGCTGTTTTTT.

This clone showed up just a few times. Here the CDR3 DNA reads TGTGCCAGTAGTATAGGGGGGGGGAGCAATCAGCCCCAGCATTTT. Translation: CASSIGGGSNQPQHF. The chain carries TRBV19 and TRBJ1-5, with TRBD1 as a possible D gene (5 bases). Trimming shortened V by 1 base and J by 1 base, and 8 bases separated the two germline ends. The CDR3 is 15 amino acids. Germline assignment: CDR1 LNHDA and CDR2 SQIVND (reference sequence).

The chain carries TRBV18 and TRBJ2-7, with 9 bases matching TRBD1. The CDR3 length is 15 residues. V trimming: 3 bases; J trimming: 3 bases; junction bases outside the gene matches: 6. CDR1 KGHSH and CDR2 LQKENI come from the germline V gene. Here the CDR3 reads CASSPGQGVGYEQYF. In DNA, the CDR3 is TGTGCCAGCTCACCGGGACAGGGTGTCGGCTACGAGCAGTACTTC.

The chain has TRBV5-1 and TRBJ2-6; TRBD1 matches 9 bases. The CDR3 contains 17 residues. Per germline, CDR1 SGHRS and CDR2 YFSETQ. After removal of 4 bases from V and 2 bases from J, the junction contained 7 bases not matched to a gene. The CDR3 loop is CASSRGTGRTGANVLTF. The CDR3 DNA sequence: TGCGCCAGCAGCAGGGGGACAGGGAGAACTGGGGCCAACGTCCTGACTTTC.

J is TRBJ2-5 and V is TRBV6-5; TRBD2 aligns across 7 bases. The germline gives CDR1 MNHEY, CDR2 SVGAGI. The CDR3 consists of 11 residues. The V and J ends lost 7 bases and 4 bases, in that order; junction bases with no gene match: 0. Written as DNA, the CDR3 is TGTGCCAGCACTAGCGGAGAGACCCAGTACTTC. Protein sequence: CASTSGETQYF.

The rearrangement links TRBV9 to TRBJ1-2; D is possibly TRBD1 (5 bases). The CDR3 runs 14 residues. CDR1 and CDR2 from the germline V gene are SGDLS and YYNGEE. V lost 0 bases and J 3 bases, leaving 9 bases between the germline ends. The CDR3 region has the DNA TGTGCCAGCAGCGTAGCGGTGGGGGACTATGGCTACACCTTC. Protein: CASSVAVGDYGYTF.

There are a few counts of this clone. The chain carries TRBV2 and TRBJ2-3; possible D gene TRBD1, 5 bases. This CDR3 has 18 residues. Germline CDR1 and CDR2: SNHLY and FYNNEI. The V end was cut by 7 bases, the J end by 0 bases, with 23 bases between. This CDR3 is CASTSRGRLETSTDTQYF. The DNA for the CDR3 is TGTGCCAGCACCTCAAGGGGAAGGCTTGAGACTAGCACAGATACGCAGTATTTT.

The gene calls are TRBV18 and TRBJ2-1; D gene uncertain. This CDR3 has 16 amino acids. V dropped 0 bases and J dropped 8 bases, with 17 bases sitting between them. Germline V CDR1 and CDR2: KGHSH, LQKENI. CDR3 loop: CASSPPVTPPGHEQFF. The CDR3 DNA is TGTGCCAGCTCACCACCGGTGACACCTCCCGGGCATGAGCAGTTCTTC.

V and J are TRBV19 and TRBJ2-1; D uncertain. The CDR3 extends over 15 amino acids. V lost 3 bases and J lost 5, with 14 bases in between. Germline V gives CDR1 LNHDA, CDR2 SQIVND (reference sequence). The CDR3 bases are TGTGCCAGTAGTATGATTGGGGAAGAGGACAATGAGCAGTTCTTC. Encoded protein: CASSMIGEEDNEQFF.

V is TRBV1 and J is TRBJ2-1; TRBD2, the D gene given by the table, was not confirmed from the DNA. TRBV1 is given as a pseudogene. The CDR3 has 16 residues. CDR3 coding DNA: TGCACCAGCAGCCAACTCAGCGGGGGGGCCCGCAATGAGCAGTTCTTC. Its protein product is CTSSQLSGGARNEQFF.

This chain uses TRBV7-8 with TRBJ1-6; D not certain. V lost 2 bases and J 0 bases, leaving 2 bases between the germline ends. Germline V gene data show CDR1 as SGHVS and CDR2 as FQNEAQ. This CDR3 has 14 residues. CDR3 in amino acids: CASSLSSYNSPLHF. The CDR3 DNA sequence: TGTGCCAGCAGCTTAAGCTCCTATAATTCACCCCTCCACTTT.

The rearrangement links TRBV5-4 to TRBJ2-5; D may be TRBD1 or TRBD2 (6 bases each). The J call is uncertain, as TRBJ2-7 better fits the DNA end. This CDR3 has 15 residues. Germline CDR1 SGHNT, CDR2 YYREEE (reference sequence). This CDR3 is CASSSGGASSYEQYF. The CDR3 nucleotides are TGTGCCAGCAGCTCCGGGGGCGCATCATCCTACGAGCAGTACTTC.

This chain uses TRBV2 with TRBJ2-3; D may be TRBD1 (5 bases). This CDR3 has 14 residues. CDR1 and CDR2 (germline): SNHLY, FYNNEI. V dropped 3 bases and J dropped 0 bases, with 7 bases sitting between them. The CDR3 coding sequence is TGTGCCAGCAGTGACAGGGTCAGCACAGATACGCAGTATTTT. This gives the protein CASSDRVSTDTQYF.

The J gene is TRBJ1-4, the V gene TRBV5-5; TRBD1 matches at 7 bases. Trimming took 1 base from V and 8 from J; bases not matched to a gene: 5. Germline CDR1 SGHKS, CDR2 YYEKEE (reference sequence). This CDR3 region has 14 residues. The CDR3 spells CASSLYRRGEKLFF. Here the CDR3 DNA reads TGTGCCAGCAGCTTGTATCGCAGGGGGGAAAAACTGTTTTTT.

The CDR3 DNA sequence: TGTGCCAGCAGTTTACGGACTAGCGGGGGGGCAGAGACCCAGTACTTC. Its protein is CASSLRTSGGAETQYF. The V call is TRBV5-4, the J call TRBJ2-5, with 15 bases that match TRBD2. This CDR3 comprises 16 residues. The V gene's germline CDR1 is SGHNT and CDR2 YYREEE (reference sequence). After removal of 5 bases from V and 4 bases from J, the junction contained 6 bases not matched to a gene.

The chain carries TRBV7-2 and TRBJ2-3, with TRBD2 identical over 10 bases. Germline values: CDR1 SGHTA, CDR2 FQGNSA. V shed 5 bases, J shed 8 bases, and the junction held 7 bases outside the gene matches. The CDR3 has 14 amino acids. DNA for the CDR3: TGTGCCAGCAGCCCTCTAAGCGGGGGGGGTACGCAGTATTTT. Its protein is CASSPLSGGGTQYF. The full variable domain, completed using reference TRBV7-2 and TRBJ2-3, is GAGVSQSPSNKVTEKGKDVELRCDPISGHTALYWYRQSLGQGLEFLIYFQGNSAPDKSGLPSDRFSAERTGGSVSTLTIQRTQQEDSAVYLCASSPLSGGGTQYFGPGTRLTVL.

The gene calls are TRBV6-1 and TRBJ2-7, with D perhaps assigned TRBD1 or TRBD2 (5 bases each). The length of the CDR3 is 13 residues. V was shortened by 7 bases and J by 6 bases, with 16 bases between the two germline ends. The V gene's germline CDR1 is MNHNS and CDR2 SASEGT. CDR3 bases: TGTGCCAGCAAAGAGGTGGGGGAAGGCGAGCAGTACTTC. Protein sequence: CASKEVGEGEQYF.

This chain uses TRBV10-1 with TRBJ2-7; 8 nucleotides align to TRBD2. CDR3 length: 16 amino acids. V lost 4 bases to trimming and J lost 3 bases; unmatched junction nucleotides: 11. Germline V gene lookup returns CDR1 WNHNN and CDR2 SYGVQD (reference sequence). CDR3 in DNA: TGCGCCAGCAGTGGAGCGGGGGATTCATCCAGCTACGAGCAGTACTTC. As protein: CASSGAGDSSSYEQYF.

J is TRBJ2-6 and V is TRBV19; the D is unclear. The CDR3 runs to 15 residues. Germline lookup yields CDR1 LNHDA and CDR2 SQIVND (reference sequence). The germline V and J ends were trimmed by 4 bases and 1 base, with 8 bases remaining between them. CDR3: CASSKQSSGANVLTF. The CDR3 DNA sequence: TGTGCCAGTAGTAAACAAAGTTCTGGGGCCAACGTCCTGACTTTC.

V gene TRBV21-1 combines with J gene TRBJ2-4; the DNA was not used to check the table's D call, TRBD1. TRBV21-1 is labeled a pseudogene. CDR3 length equals 15 residues. CDR3: CASTNRVIAKNIQYF. The CDR3 DNA is TGTGCCAGCACAAACAGGGTTATTGCCAAAAACATTCAGTACTTC.

The chain links TRBV18 to TRBJ2-7, with a tentative D call TRBD1 (5 bases). The V end was cut by 6 bases, the J end by 5 bases, with 20 bases between. Germline lookup yields CDR1 KGHSH and CDR2 LQKENI. The CDR3 consists of 15 residues. The CDR3 loop is CASSLDSRRLDEQYF. The DNA for the CDR3 is TGTGCCAGCTCCCTCGACAGCCGGCGACTGGACGAGCAGTACTTC.

The chain combines TRBV6-6 with TRBJ1-1; unclear D gene. The CDR3 sequence is 13 residues long. Trimming shortened V by 5 bases and J by 1 base, and 8 bases separated the two germline ends. Germline assignment: CDR1 MNHNY and CDR2 SVGAGI (reference sequence). Here the CDR3 reads CASSPDTNTEAFF. The CDR3 coding sequence is TGTGCCAGCAGTCCTGACACGAACACTGAAGCTTTCTTT.

The chain combines TRBV5-3 with TRBJ2-7; TRBD1 aligns across 10 bases. TRBV5-3 is an open reading frame, and its role is uncertain. The CDR3 contains 15 residues. V lost 4 bases, J lost 1 base, and 5 bases stayed unmatched. CDR3 amino acids: CARSIPGQGSYEQYF. The CDR3 DNA is TGTGCCAGAAGCATCCCGGGACAGGGGTCCTACGAGCAGTACTTC.